This TCR beta chain emerged from a study of CD8+ T cells in alopecia areata. Background on the study: Those treated were given oral tofacitinib at 5 to 10 mg twice daily. Overall study results and limits: Higher clonality was seen in lesional scalp than in normal scalp, especially in alopecia totalis/universalis.

Germline CDR1 reads SGHTA; CDR2 reads FQGNSA. V shed 6 bases and J shed 5 bases, with 19 bases lying between them. CDR3 size: 15 residues. A remark on this clone: Its matching antigen is unknown.

Extraction of RNA preceded its reverse transcription into cDNA, which served as the sequencing template. The data were produced by immunoSEQ multiplex PCR, yet TCRdb's version contains in-frame clones alone and is incomplete. Here the sample spans approximately 66,000 clones, approximately 60% being singletons. This chain uses TRBV7-2 with TRBJ1-2; D possibly corresponds to TRBD1 (5 bases). This TCR derives from a human donor with alopecia areata. The specimen was CD8+ T cells sorted from blood, collected at week 0. DNA of the CDR3: TGTGCCAGCAGTGAAGAGACACACGGGGGGTATGGCTACACCTTC. This gives the protein CASSEETHGGYGYTF.